Described below is a single TCR beta chain sequence and its context. Its antigen is still unknown. These data are taken from a study of identical twins. Study results and limitations: With abundant cord blood beta clonotypes, insertions were fewer; memory repertoires showed no such pattern. There was an excess of low generation probability in the out-of-frame alpha sequences that twins shared.

TCRdb used MiXCR to reprocess the 5' RACE reads, holding one entry per CDR3 protein. The sample gives 200,000 to 300,000 distinct CDR3 sequences, roughly 10% of which show up once; more than 8.5% is in the top ten. V was trimmed by 4 bases and J by 4 bases, leaving 11 bases between them. The CDR3 is 14 residues long. Germline CDR1 reads MNHEY; CDR2 reads SMNVEV (reference sequence). The chain carries TRBV27 and TRBJ2-1; TRBD2 is a possible D gene (6 bases). The sequence was obtained from a man between 50 and 59 years old in good health. The specimen sequenced was memory T cells sorted from blood. The CDR3 DNA sequence: TGTGCCAGCAGTTGGGCGGGGAAATACAATGAGCAGTTCTTC. Protein product: CASSWAGKYNEQFF.